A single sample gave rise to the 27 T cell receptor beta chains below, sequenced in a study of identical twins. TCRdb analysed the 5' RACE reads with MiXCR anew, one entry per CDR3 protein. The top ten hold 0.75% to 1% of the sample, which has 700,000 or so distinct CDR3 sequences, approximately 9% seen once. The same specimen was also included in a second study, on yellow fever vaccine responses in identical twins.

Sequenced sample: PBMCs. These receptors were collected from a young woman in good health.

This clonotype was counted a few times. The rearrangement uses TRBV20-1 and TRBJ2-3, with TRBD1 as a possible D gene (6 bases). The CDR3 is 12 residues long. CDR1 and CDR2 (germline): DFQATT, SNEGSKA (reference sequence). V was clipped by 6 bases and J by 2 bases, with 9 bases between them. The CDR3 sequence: CSAPGHTDTQYF. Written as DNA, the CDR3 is TGCAGTGCCCCGGGACACACAGATACGCAGTATTTT.

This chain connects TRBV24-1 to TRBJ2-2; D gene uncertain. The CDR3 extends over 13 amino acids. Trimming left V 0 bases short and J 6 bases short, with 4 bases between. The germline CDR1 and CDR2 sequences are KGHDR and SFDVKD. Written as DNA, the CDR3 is TGTGCCACCAGTGATTTGCTACCCGGGGAGCTGTTTTTT. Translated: CATSDLLPGELFF.

CDR3 sequence reads: CSALRRGATDTQYF. CDR3 DNA sequence: TGCAGTGCCCTTAGGCGGGGGGCCACAGATACGCAGTATTTT. V and J are TRBV20-1 and TRBJ2-3, with 8 bases fitting TRBD2. V lost 6 bases, J lost 2 bases, and 7 bases stayed unmatched. CDR3 size: 14 residues. From germline, CDR1 is DFQATT and CDR2 SNEGSKA (reference sequence).

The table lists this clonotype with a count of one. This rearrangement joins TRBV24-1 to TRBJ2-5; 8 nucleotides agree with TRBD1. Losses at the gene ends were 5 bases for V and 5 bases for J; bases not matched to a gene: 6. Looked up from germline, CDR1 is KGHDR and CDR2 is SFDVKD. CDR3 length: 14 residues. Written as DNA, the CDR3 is TGTGCCACCAGTGTGGGCAGGGGGCAGGAGACCCAGTACTTC. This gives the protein CATSVGRGQETQYF.

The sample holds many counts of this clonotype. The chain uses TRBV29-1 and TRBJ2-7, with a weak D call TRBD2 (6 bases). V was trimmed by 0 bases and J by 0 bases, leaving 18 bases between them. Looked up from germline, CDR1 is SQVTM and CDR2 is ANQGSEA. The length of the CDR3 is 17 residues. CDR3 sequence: CSVEDAYQPGSSYEQYF. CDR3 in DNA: TGCAGCGTTGAAGATGCCTATCAACCCGGGAGCTCCTACGAGCAGTACTTC.

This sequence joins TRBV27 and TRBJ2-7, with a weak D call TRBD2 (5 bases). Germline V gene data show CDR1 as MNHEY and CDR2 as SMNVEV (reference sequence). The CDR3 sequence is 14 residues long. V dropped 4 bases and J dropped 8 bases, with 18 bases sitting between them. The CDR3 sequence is CASSSDYLAFQQYF. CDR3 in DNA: TGTGCCAGCAGTTCAGACTACCTCGCTTTCCAGCAGTACTTC.

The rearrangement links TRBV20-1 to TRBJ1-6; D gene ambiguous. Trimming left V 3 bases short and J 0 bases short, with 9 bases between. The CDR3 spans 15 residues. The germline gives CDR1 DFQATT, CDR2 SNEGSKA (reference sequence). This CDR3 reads CSASHQSSYNSPLHF. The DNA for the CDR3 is TGCAGTGCTAGTCACCAGAGCTCCTATAATTCACCCCTCCACTTT.

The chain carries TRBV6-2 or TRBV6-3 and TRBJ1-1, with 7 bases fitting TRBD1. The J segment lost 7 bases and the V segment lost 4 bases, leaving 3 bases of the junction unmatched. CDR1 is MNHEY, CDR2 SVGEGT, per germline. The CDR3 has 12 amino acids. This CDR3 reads CASSLQGHEAFF. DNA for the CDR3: TGTGCCAGCAGTTTACAGGGGCATGAAGCTTTCTTT.

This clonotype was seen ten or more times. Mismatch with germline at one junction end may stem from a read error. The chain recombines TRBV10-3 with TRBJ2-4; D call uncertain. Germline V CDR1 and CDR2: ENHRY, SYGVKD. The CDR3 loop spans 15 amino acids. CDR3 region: CAISEFSDTKNIQYF. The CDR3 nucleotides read TGTGCCATCAGCGAGTTCTCCGACACCAAAAACATTCAGTACTTC.

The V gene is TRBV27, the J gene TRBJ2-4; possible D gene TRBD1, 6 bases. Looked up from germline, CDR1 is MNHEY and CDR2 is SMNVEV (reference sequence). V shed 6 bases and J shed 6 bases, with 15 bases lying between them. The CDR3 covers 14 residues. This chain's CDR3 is CASRGALGINIQYF. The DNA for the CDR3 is TGTGCCAGCAGGGGGGCCCTCGGGATAAACATTCAGTACTTC.

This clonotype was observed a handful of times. CDR3 DNA sequence: TGTGCCAGCAGCGAACGGGACAGGATCACTGAAGCTTTCTTT. Protein: CASSERDRITEAFF. The chain links TRBV9 to TRBJ1-1; 8 bases fit TRBD1. The CDR3 loop spans 14 amino acids. J was trimmed by 4 bases and V by 3 bases; bases with no gene match: 5. CDR1 and CDR2 from the germline V gene are SGDLS and YYNGEE.

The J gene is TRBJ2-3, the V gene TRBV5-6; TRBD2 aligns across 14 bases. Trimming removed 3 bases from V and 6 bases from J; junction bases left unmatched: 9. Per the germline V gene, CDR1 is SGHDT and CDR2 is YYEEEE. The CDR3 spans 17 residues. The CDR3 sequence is CASSSTSGRAIGDTQYF. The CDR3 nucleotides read TGTGCCAGCAGCTCGACTAGCGGGAGGGCCATCGGGGATACGCAGTATTTT.

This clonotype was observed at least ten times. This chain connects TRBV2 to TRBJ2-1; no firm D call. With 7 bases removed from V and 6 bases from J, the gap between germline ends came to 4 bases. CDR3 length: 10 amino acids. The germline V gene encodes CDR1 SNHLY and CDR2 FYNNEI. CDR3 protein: CASTGNEQFF. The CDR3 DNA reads TGTGCCAGCACTGGCAATGAGCAGTTCTTC.

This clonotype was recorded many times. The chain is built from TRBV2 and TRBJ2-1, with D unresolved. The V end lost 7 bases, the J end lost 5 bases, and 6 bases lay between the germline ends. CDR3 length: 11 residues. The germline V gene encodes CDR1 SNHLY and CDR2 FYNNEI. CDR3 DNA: TGTGCCAGCAAAGGGAACAATGAGCAGTTCTTC. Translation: CASKGNNEQFF.

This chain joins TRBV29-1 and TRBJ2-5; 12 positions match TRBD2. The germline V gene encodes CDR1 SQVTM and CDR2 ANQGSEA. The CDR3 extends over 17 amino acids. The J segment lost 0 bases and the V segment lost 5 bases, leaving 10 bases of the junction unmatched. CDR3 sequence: CSVRIVLAGGNQETQYF. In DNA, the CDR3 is TGCAGCGTTCGCATAGTACTAGCGGGAGGAAACCAAGAGACCCAGTACTTC.

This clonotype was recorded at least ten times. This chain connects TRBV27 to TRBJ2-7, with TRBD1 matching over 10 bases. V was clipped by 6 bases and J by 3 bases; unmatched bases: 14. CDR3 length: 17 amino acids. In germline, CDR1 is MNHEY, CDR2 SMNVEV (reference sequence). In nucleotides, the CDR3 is TGTGCCAGCAGCTTGACACTGGGGGACAGGGGAAGCTACGAGCAGTACTTC. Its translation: CASSLTLGDRGSYEQYF.

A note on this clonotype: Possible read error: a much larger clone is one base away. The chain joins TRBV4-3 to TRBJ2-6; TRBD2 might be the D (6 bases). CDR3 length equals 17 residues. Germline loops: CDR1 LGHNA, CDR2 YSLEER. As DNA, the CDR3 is TGCGCCAGCAGCCAGGGTACGTCTGGGACTGGGGCCGACGTCCTGACTTTC. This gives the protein CASSQGTSGTGADVLTF.

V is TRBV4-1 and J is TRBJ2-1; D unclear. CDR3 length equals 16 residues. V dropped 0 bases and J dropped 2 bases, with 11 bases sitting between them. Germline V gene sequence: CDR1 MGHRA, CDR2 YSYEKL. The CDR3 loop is CASSQDQRQPYNEQFF. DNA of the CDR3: TGCGCCAGCAGCCAAGATCAAAGGCAGCCCTACAATGAGCAGTTCTTC.

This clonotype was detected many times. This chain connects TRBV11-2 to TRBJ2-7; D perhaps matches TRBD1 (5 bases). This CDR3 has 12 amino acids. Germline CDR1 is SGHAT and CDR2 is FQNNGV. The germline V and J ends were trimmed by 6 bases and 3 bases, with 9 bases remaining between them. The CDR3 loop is CASRATVYEQYF. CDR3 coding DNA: TGTGCCAGCAGGGCGACAGTCTACGAGCAGTACTTC.

CDR3 sequence (DNA): TGTGCCAGCACCCCTTTACTAGCGGGAGGGATAGACAATGAGCAGTTCTTC. Protein: CASTPLLAGGIDNEQFF. This chain links TRBV12-3 or TRBV12-4 with TRBJ2-1; 13 bases line up with TRBD2. This CDR3 has 17 residues. The trim removed 7 bases at V and 5 bases at J, leaving 11 bases unmatched.

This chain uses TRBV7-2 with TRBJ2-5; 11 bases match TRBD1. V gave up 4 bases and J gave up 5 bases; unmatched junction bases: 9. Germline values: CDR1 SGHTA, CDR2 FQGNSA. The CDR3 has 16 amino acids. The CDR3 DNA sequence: TGTGCCAGCAGCTCTAGCGGGACAGGGGGTTGGGAGACCCAGTACTTC. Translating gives CASSSSGTGGWETQYF. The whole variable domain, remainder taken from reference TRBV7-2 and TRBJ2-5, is GAGVSQSPSNKVTEKGKDVELRCDPISGHTALYWYRQSLGQGLEFLIYFQGNSAPDKSGLPSDRFSAERTGGSVSTLTIQRTQQEDSAVYLCASSSSGTGGWETQYFGPGTRLLVL.

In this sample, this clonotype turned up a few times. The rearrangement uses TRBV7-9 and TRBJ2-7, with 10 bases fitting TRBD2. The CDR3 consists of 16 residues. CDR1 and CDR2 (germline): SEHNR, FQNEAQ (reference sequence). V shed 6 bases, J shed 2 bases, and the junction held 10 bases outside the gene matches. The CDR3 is CASSPPTSGNPYEQYF. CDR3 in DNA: TGTGCCAGCAGTCCCCCAACTAGCGGGAACCCCTACGAGCAGTACTTC.

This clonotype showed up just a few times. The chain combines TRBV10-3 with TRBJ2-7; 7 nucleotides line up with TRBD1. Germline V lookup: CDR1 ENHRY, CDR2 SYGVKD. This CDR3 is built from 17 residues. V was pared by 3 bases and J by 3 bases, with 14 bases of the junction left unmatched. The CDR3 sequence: CAISDYTPGTAVYEQYF. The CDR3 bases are TGTGCCATCAGTGACTACACACCCGGGACAGCAGTCTACGAGCAGTACTTC.

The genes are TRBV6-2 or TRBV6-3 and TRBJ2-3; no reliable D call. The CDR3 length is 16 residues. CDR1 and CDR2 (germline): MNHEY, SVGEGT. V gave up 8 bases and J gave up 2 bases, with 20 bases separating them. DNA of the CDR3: TGTGCCAGCTTGTCCACCATCGCCCGGACCACAGATACGCAGTATTTT. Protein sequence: CASLSTIARTTDTQYF.

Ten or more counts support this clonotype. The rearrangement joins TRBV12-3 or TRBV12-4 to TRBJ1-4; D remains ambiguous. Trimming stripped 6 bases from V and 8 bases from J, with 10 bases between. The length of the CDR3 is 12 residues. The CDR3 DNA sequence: TGTGCCAGCAGGTACTACCAGGAAAAACTGTTTTTT. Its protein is CASRYYQEKLFF.

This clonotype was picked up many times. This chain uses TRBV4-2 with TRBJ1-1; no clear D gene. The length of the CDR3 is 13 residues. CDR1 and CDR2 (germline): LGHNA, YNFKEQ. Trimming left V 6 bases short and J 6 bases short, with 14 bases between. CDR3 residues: CASSLGRAAEAFF. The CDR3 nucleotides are TGTGCCAGCAGTTTAGGGAGGGCCGCTGAAGCTTTCTTT.

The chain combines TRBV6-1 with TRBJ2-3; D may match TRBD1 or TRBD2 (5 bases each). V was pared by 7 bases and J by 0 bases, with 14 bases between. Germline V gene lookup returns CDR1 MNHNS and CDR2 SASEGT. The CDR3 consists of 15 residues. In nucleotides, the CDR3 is TGTGCCAGCAATGCCGGGACGTCTAGCACAGATACGCAGTATTTT. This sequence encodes CASNAGTSSTDTQYF.